One and the same sample provided the 25 T cell receptor beta chains below, sequenced in a study of blood T cells in healthy people across ages. A sample-barcoded 5' primer and a J-beta primer mix were used in a second PCR of roughly 6 to 11 cycles. TCRdb reprocessed the 5' RACE reads with MiXCR, giving one entry per CDR3 protein. Here the sample spans 600,000 or so distinct CDR3 sequences, 40% to 55% being singletons. Sequencing was carried out using blood. The source is a man aged 80 or over in good health.

This clonotype was seen a handful of times. The V gene is TRBV12-3 or TRBV12-4, the J gene TRBJ1-2; 10 bases match TRBD1. With V trimmed by 7 bases and J by 4 bases, 6 bases remained unmatched. This CDR3 comprises 14 residues. Here the CDR3 reads CASTRRTGGYGYTF. The CDR3 nucleotides are TGTGCCAGCACCCGCCGGACAGGGGGCTATGGCTACACCTTC.

CDR3 coding DNA: TGTGCCAGCAGTTTATCTGGCCCCGGGACAACCTACGAGCAGTACTTC. It codes for CASSLSGPGTTYEQYF. This sequence joins TRBV27 and TRBJ2-7; TRBD1 might be the D (6 bases). Deletions cut 0 bases from V and 2 bases from J, with 14 bases between. The CDR3 loop spans 16 amino acids. CDR1 is MNHEY and CDR2 is SMNVEV in the germline V gene (reference sequence).

This clonotype was found once. The rearrangement uses TRBV9 and TRBJ2-3, with D possibly being TRBD1 (6 bases). The CDR3 is 15 amino acids. Germline V CDR1 and CDR2: SGDLS, YYNGEE. V dropped 3 bases and J dropped 5 bases, with 16 bases sitting between them. The CDR3 sequence is CASSGRQAVGDTQYF. As DNA, the CDR3 is TGTGCCAGCAGCGGACGACAGGCAGTCGGAGATACGCAGTATTTT.

There are a few counts of this clonotype. This chain connects TRBV7-9 to TRBJ2-7, with 9 bases that match TRBD2. V was pared by 8 bases and J by 5 bases, with 7 bases of the junction left unmatched. Germline V gene lookup returns CDR1 SEHNR and CDR2 FQNEAQ (reference sequence). This CDR3 comprises 13 residues. CDR3 protein: CASALAGFDEQYF. The DNA for the CDR3 is TGTGCCAGCGCACTAGCGGGTTTCGACGAGCAGTACTTC.

This clonotype appeared many times. The chain couples TRBV6-1 to TRBJ2-7; D tentatively fits TRBD1 or TRBD2 (5 bases each). Germline CDR1 is MNHNS and CDR2 is SASEGT. V lost 3 bases and J 3 bases, leaving 15 bases between the germline ends. The CDR3 has 15 amino acids. The CDR3 sequence is CASSDPGPRDYEQYF. The CDR3 nucleotides read TGTGCCAGCAGTGACCCGGGACCGCGAGACTACGAGCAGTACTTC.

The gene calls are TRBV14 and TRBJ2-2; D is unclear. Per germline, CDR1 SGHDN and CDR2 FVKESK. V was shortened by 8 bases and J by 0 bases, with 16 bases between the two germline ends. This CDR3 comprises 16 residues. The CDR3 DNA is TGTGCCAGCGGGCCCTTAACAACCACGAACACCGGGGAGCTGTTTTTT. Translating gives CASGPLTTTNTGELFF.

This sequence joins TRBV2 and TRBJ2-2; TRBD1 matches at 9 bases. CDR1 is SNHLY, CDR2 FYNNEI, per germline. The CDR3 spans 16 residues. V trimming: 1 base; J trimming: 3 bases; junction bases outside the gene matches: 3. The CDR3 sequence is CASSEVRTGDTGELFF. DNA for the CDR3: TGTGCCAGCAGTGAAGTGAGGACAGGGGACACCGGGGAGCTGTTTTTT.

Here the CDR3 DNA reads TGTGCCAGCAGCCGACTGACAGAACCGAATTCACCCCTCCACTTT. It specifies CASSRLTEPNSPLHF. The rearrangement uses TRBV9 and TRBJ1-6, with a tentative D call TRBD1 (5 bases). The V end was cut by 4 bases, the J end by 7 bases, with 15 bases between. Germline V gene data show CDR1 as SGDLS and CDR2 as YYNGEE. The CDR3 sequence is 15 residues long.

V gene TRBV7-9 combines with J gene TRBJ1-4, with a weak D call TRBD1 (5 bases). The length of the CDR3 is 15 residues. The V end was cut by 2 bases, the J end by 7 bases, with 14 bases between. Germline CDR1 reads SEHNR; CDR2 reads FQNEAQ (reference sequence). The CDR3: CASSLLTVKTEKLFF. The CDR3 DNA reads as TGTGCCAGCAGCTTATTGACAGTAAAGACTGAAAAACTGTTTTTT. The whole variable domain, remainder taken from reference TRBV7-9 and TRBJ1-4, is DTGVSQNPRHKITKRGQNVTFRCDPISEHNRLYWYRQTLGQGPEFLTYFQNEAQLEKSRLLSDRFSAERPKGSFSTLEIQRTEQGDSAMYLCASSLLTVKTEKLFFGSGTQLSVL.

In this sample, this clonotype turned up a few times. The chain couples TRBV29-1 to TRBJ2-3, with 8 bases lining up with TRBD1. J lost 2 bases, V lost 7 bases, and 2 bases had no gene match. Germline CDR1 and CDR2: SQVTM and ANQGSEA. The CDR3 contains 12 residues. CDR3 in DNA: TGCAGCGGGGACAGGTACACAGATACGCAGTATTTT. This codes for CSGDRYTDTQYF.

This clonotype was recorded a few times. Here the CDR3 reads CSAVGGGAWSNEQFF. The CDR3 DNA is TGCAGTGCTGTGGGCGGGGGGGCCTGGAGTAATGAGCAGTTCTTC. This chain uses TRBV20-1 with TRBJ2-1; 9 positions agree with TRBD2. The CDR3 runs 15 residues. Looked up from germline, CDR1 is DFQATT and CDR2 is SNEGSKA (reference sequence). V gave up 5 bases and J gave up 7 bases; unmatched junction bases: 12.

This chain links TRBV18 with TRBJ1-2; the D is unclear. The CDR3 loop spans 17 amino acids. Germline V gene lookup returns CDR1 KGHSH and CDR2 LQKENI. Trimming shortened V by 2 bases and J by 0 bases, and 16 bases separated the two germline ends. The CDR3 DNA reads TGTGCCAGCTCACCAAACGTGATACTGGGCTCTAACTATGGCTACACCTTC. It translates to CASSPNVILGSNYGYTF.

CDR3 loop: CASSRLGQTEAFF. Here the CDR3 DNA reads TGTGCCAGCAGCCGGTTAGGACAGACTGAAGCTTTCTTT. The genes are TRBV7-2 and TRBJ1-1; D might be TRBD1 (6 bases). In germline, CDR1 is SGHTA, CDR2 FQGNSA. The CDR3 spans 13 residues. V lost 5 bases, J lost 5 bases, and 12 bases lay in between.

CDR3 DNA: TGCAGTGCTAGACCAGCGGCCTACGAGCAGTACTTC. This gives the protein CSARPAAYEQYF. This rearrangement joins TRBV20-1 to TRBJ2-7, with D possibly matching TRBD2 (5 bases). Germline CDR1 reads DFQATT; CDR2 reads SNEGSKA (reference sequence). CDR3 size: 12 residues. V was shortened by 2 bases and J by 2 bases, with 7 bases between the two germline ends.

This clonotype was seen repeatedly, ten times or more. This chain links TRBV6-6 with TRBJ1-4; D is unresolved. Germline assignment: CDR1 MNHNY and CDR2 SVGAGI (reference sequence). The V end lost 3 bases, the J end lost 0 bases, and 8 bases lay between the germline ends. The CDR3 length is 15 residues. The CDR3 nucleotides read TGTGCCAGCAGTTATTCTGGGTCAACTAATGAAAAACTGTTTTTT. This encodes CASSYSGSTNEKLFF.

The chain has TRBV6-2 or TRBV6-3 and TRBJ2-6, with 7 bases that match TRBD1. Germline CDR1 and CDR2: MNHEY and SVGEGT. J lost 2 bases, V lost 10 bases, and 8 bases had no gene match. This CDR3 contains 15 residues. The CDR3 coding sequence is TGTGCCAACCAGCCAACAGGGGCTGGGGCCAACGTCCTGACTTTC. It translates to CANQPTGAGANVLTF.

This chain links TRBV12-3 or TRBV12-4 with TRBJ1-5; D is uncertain. V was shortened by 5 bases and J by 0 bases, with 17 bases between the two germline ends. The CDR3 has 17 amino acids. CDR3 sequence reads: CASSIRSWQLSNQPQHF. CDR3 bases: TGTGCCAGCAGTATTCGGTCGTGGCAACTTAGCAATCAGCCCCAGCATTTT.

The chain combines TRBV4-3 with TRBJ2-1; D possibly corresponds to TRBD1 (5 bases). The V end lost 0 bases, the J end lost 9 bases, and 15 bases lay between the germline ends. The V gene's germline CDR1 is LGHNA and CDR2 YSLEER. CDR3 length: 15 residues. The CDR3 spells CASSQDHQGWGEQFF. The CDR3 DNA is TGCGCCAGCAGCCAAGACCACCAGGGTTGGGGTGAGCAGTTCTTC.

The J gene is TRBJ2-3, the V gene TRBV20-1; TRBD2 matches 8 bases. Germline V lookup: CDR1 DFQATT, CDR2 SNEGSKA (reference sequence). V dropped 7 bases and J dropped 2; count of bases not matched to a gene: 5. The CDR3 extends over 13 amino acids. In DNA, the CDR3 is TGCAGTGTCACCGGGGGGGTCACAGATACGCAGTATTTT. This sequence encodes CSVTGGVTDTQYF.

This clonotype showed up just a few times. This may arise from a read error, as a much more abundant clone is one base away. V and J are TRBV6-6 and TRBJ2-1; D remains ambiguous. This CDR3 region has 14 residues. With 11 bases removed from V and 4 bases from J, the gap between germline ends came to 18 bases. CDR1 is MNHNY and CDR2 is SVGAGI in the germline V gene (reference sequence). The CDR3 DNA is TGTGCCTCCGGACCGAGCTCGGAGTACAATGAGCAGTTCTTC. The encoded protein is CASGPSSEYNEQFF.

This clonotype was seen a handful of times. Being one base from a much bigger clone, this may be a read error. The chain employs TRBV7-9 and TRBJ2-1; tentatively, D is TRBD1 or TRBD2 (5 bases each). CDR1 and CDR2 (germline): SEHNR, FQNEAQ (reference sequence). This CDR3 region has 15 residues. CDR3 nucleotides: TGTGCCAGCAGCAGGACTCGGGGCTCCTGCAATGAGCAGTTCTTC. This codes for CASSRTRGSCNEQFF.

The rearrangement links TRBV5-1 to TRBJ2-3; 9 bases agree with TRBD1. The CDR3 spans 15 residues. The V gene's germline CDR1 is SGHRS and CDR2 YFSETQ. The trim removed 4 bases at V and 3 bases at J, leaving 6 bases unmatched. The CDR3 is CASSAPGQGTDTQYF. The CDR3 DNA reads TGCGCCAGCAGCGCACCGGGACAGGGAACAGATACGCAGTATTTT.

Many counts were recorded for this clonotype. The gene calls are TRBV6-6 and TRBJ2-7, with D perhaps TRBD1 or TRBD2 (5 bases each). The V and J ends lost 2 bases and 0 bases respectively, with 11 bases between them. This CDR3 contains 15 residues. Germline-derived CDR1 and CDR2 are MNHNY and SVGAGI (reference sequence). The CDR3 here is CASSYGGRSSYEQYF. CDR3 nucleotides: TGTGCCAGCAGTTACGGGGGACGAAGCTCCTACGAGCAGTACTTC.

This clonotype was seen at least ten times. The chain joins TRBV6-6 to TRBJ2-5; 11 bases are shared with TRBD2. CDR1 MNHNY and CDR2 SVGAGI come from the germline V gene (reference sequence). V lost 8 bases and J lost 2; bases outside the gene matches: 4. The CDR3 sequence is 14 residues long. CDR3 in DNA: TGTGCCAGCTTGGCTAGCGGGGGGCAAGAGACCCAGTACTTC. Translation gives CASLASGGQETQYF.

Concerning this clonotype itself: A much larger clone is a single base away; this may be a read error. The chain employs TRBV6-6 and TRBJ2-7, with 10 positions matching TRBD1. The CDR3 is 15 amino acids. Unmatched junction bases numbered 3, after V lost 0 bases and J lost 4 bases. CDR1 and CDR2 from the germline V gene are MNHNY and SVGAGI (reference sequence). DNA of the CDR3: TGTGCCAGCAGTTACTCCAGGGGACAGGGGTACGAGCAGTACTTC. Amino acid sequence: CASSYSRGQGYEQYF.